Following are 32 T cell receptor beta chains from one sample sequenced in a study of T cell responses to AZD1222 COVID-19 vaccine. Measured with immunoSEQ multiplex PCR; TCRdb has only the in-frame clones, and not every one. The table lists some 150,000 clones, around 90% of them singletons. The material sequenced was peripheral blood, taken on day 0 of AZD1222 vaccination. The receptors originated from an adult in good health.

The chain employs TRBV5-4 and TRBJ2-1; TRBD2 might be the D (6 bases). The V end lost 5 bases, the J end lost 5 bases, and 17 bases lay between the germline ends. The CDR3 length is 15 residues. From germline, CDR1 is SGHNT and CDR2 YYREEE (reference sequence). In nucleotides, the CDR3 is TGTGCCAGCAGTCGCCCGGGACTGGAGAACAATGAGCAGTTCTTC. It encodes CASSRPGLENNEQFF.

The chain has TRBV19 and TRBJ2-2, with D possibly TRBD2 on 6 matching bases. V gave up 0 bases and J gave up 4 bases, with 9 bases separating them. The CDR3 runs 15 residues. Germline V gives CDR1 LNHDA, CDR2 SQIVND (reference sequence). CDR3: CASSIDTGVTGELFF. The CDR3 DNA follows: TGTGCCAGTAGTATAGATACGGGGGTCACCGGGGAGCTGTTTTTT.

The V call is TRBV6-6, the J call TRBJ2-1; 10 positions match TRBD1. There are 14 residues in the CDR3. V lost 7 bases to trimming and J lost 7 bases; unmatched junction nucleotides: 7. From germline, CDR1 is MNHNY and CDR2 SVGAGI (reference sequence). CDR3 residues: CASKTGQGRNEQFF. In DNA form, the CDR3 reads TGTGCCAGCAAAACGGGACAGGGGCGGAATGAGCAGTTCTTC.

This sequence joins TRBV19 and TRBJ2-3, with D possibly being TRBD1 or TRBD2 (5 bases each). Trimming cost V 6 bases and J 0 bases, with 10 bases left between them. This CDR3 spans 14 amino acids. Germline values: CDR1 LNHDA, CDR2 SQIVND (reference sequence). CDR3 in amino acids: CASSLGASTDTQYF. In DNA form, the CDR3 reads TGTGCCAGTAGCCTCGGGGCCAGCACAGATACGCAGTATTTT.

The chain links TRBV10-2 to TRBJ2-5, with D unresolved. The ends were cut back, 4 bases at V and 4 bases at J, with 4 bases in the middle. CDR3 length: 11 amino acids. The germline V gene has CDR1 WSHSY and CDR2 SAAADI. CDR3 residues: CASSVVETQYF. The CDR3 DNA sequence: TGCGCCAGCAGTGTGGTAGAGACCCAGTACTTC.

The rearrangement uses TRBV29-1 and TRBJ1-2; no clear D gene. The germline V and J ends were trimmed by 4 bases and 2 bases, with 5 bases remaining between them. CDR1 SQVTM and CDR2 ANQGSEA come from the germline V gene. The CDR3 is 11 amino acids. This chain's CDR3 is CSVGQNYGYTF. CDR3 DNA: TGCAGCGTTGGTCAAAACTATGGCTACACCTTC.

In regard to this clone: The same CDR3 also results from other DNA sequences found in this sample. V usage is TRBV27 and J usage is TRBJ1-6; 8 nucleotides line up with TRBD1. This CDR3 region has 14 residues. The germline V gene has CDR1 MNHEY and CDR2 SMNVEV (reference sequence). Trimming removed 2 bases from V and 7 bases from J; junction bases left unmatched: 1. The CDR3 sequence is CASSLRQGNSPLHF. The CDR3 region has the DNA TGTGCCAGCAGTTTACGACAGGGGAATTCACCCCTCCACTTT.

This rearrangement joins TRBV6-5 to TRBJ1-5; the D gene is possibly TRBD1 (5 bases). This CDR3 region has 14 residues. Germline V gene sequence: CDR1 MNHEY, CDR2 SVGAGI. V dropped 0 bases and J dropped 7 bases, with 10 bases sitting between them. CDR3 amino acids: CASSYSLGDQPQHF. In DNA, the CDR3 is TGTGCCAGCAGTTACTCGTTGGGGGACCAGCCCCAGCATTTT.

This chain uses TRBV14 with TRBJ1-6; possibly TRBD1 for D (6 bases). Between the trimmed V and J ends, which lost 2 bases and 2 bases, there was a span of 10 bases. Germline V CDR1 and CDR2: SGHDN, FVKESK. The CDR3 contains 16 residues. The CDR3 sequence is CASSQMGAPYNSPLHF. CDR3 DNA sequence: TGTGCCAGCAGCCAAATGGGGGCCCCCTATAATTCACCCCTCCACTTT.

This clone was counted a single time. The chain uses TRBV23-1 and TRBJ2-7, with no clear D. TRBV23-1 is labeled an ORF, and its function is uncertain. CDR3 length: 13 amino acids. V lost 0 bases and J lost 2, with 5 bases in between. The DNA for the CDR3 is TGCGCCAGCAGTCAATCGGAACCCTACGAGCAGTACGTC. Its translation is CASSQSEPYEQYV.

The chain joins TRBV7-9 to TRBJ2-3; 9 nucleotides align to TRBD1. V lost 5 bases, J lost 1 base, and 10 bases stayed unmatched. The length of the CDR3 is 17 residues. From germline, CDR1 is SEHNR and CDR2 FQNEAQ (reference sequence). The CDR3 loop is CASSKTGGFFGTDTQYF. DNA for the CDR3: TGTGCCAGCAGCAAGACAGGGGGATTCTTCGGCACAGATACGCAGTATTTT.

The table lists this clone with a few counts. The rearrangement uses TRBV6-5 and TRBJ1-2; the match to TRBD1 covers 7 bases. The ends lost 7 bases at V and 5 bases at J; junction bases unmatched: 7. The germline CDR1 and CDR2 sequences are MNHEY and SVGAGI. The CDR3 has 13 residues. The CDR3 loop is CASTRQGVYGYTF. The DNA of the CDR3 is TGTGCCAGCACCCGACAGGGAGTGTATGGCTACACCTTC.

This clone came up a few times. The chain joins TRBV7-2 to TRBJ2-5, with D possibly TRBD2 on 6 matching bases. Deletions cut 6 bases from V and 7 bases from J, with 21 bases between. Germline CDR1 SGHTA, CDR2 FQGNSA. The CDR3 consists of 15 residues. The CDR3: CASRDGRASAMTQYF. The CDR3 nucleotides are TGTGCCAGCAGAGACGGGAGAGCCTCCGCGATGACCCAGTACTTC.

This chain uses TRBV5-1 with TRBJ2-3; a possible D gene is TRBD2 (6 bases). The V gene lost 0 bases and the J gene lost 1 base, with 9 bases spanning the gap. CDR1 and CDR2 from the germline V gene are SGHRS and YFSETQ. The CDR3 consists of 15 residues. The CDR3 coding sequence is TGCGCCAGCAGCTTGGAGGCTAGCGGCACAGATACGCAGTATTTT. This encodes CASSLEASGTDTQYF.

V and J are TRBV6-6 and TRBJ2-1, with TRBD2 as a possible D gene (6 bases). There are 14 residues in the CDR3. Germline V CDR1 and CDR2: MNHNY, SVGAGI (reference sequence). Between the trimmed V and J ends, which lost 6 bases and 7 bases, there was a span of 16 bases. The CDR3 sequence is CASRDAGSSNEQFF. The CDR3, as DNA: TGTGCCAGCAGAGATGCGGGATCTTCGAATGAGCAGTTCTTC.

The chain uses TRBV6-1 and TRBJ2-6; tentatively, D is TRBD1 (5 bases). CDR3 size: 20 residues. The germline V and J ends were trimmed by 0 bases and 0 bases, with 18 bases remaining between them. The germline CDR1 and CDR2 sequences are MNHNS and SASEGT. DNA of the CDR3: TGTGCCAGCAGTGAAGCCCCCCTTGGCAGGGCTCCCTCTGGGGCCAACGTCCTGACTTTC. Its protein product is CASSEAPLGRAPSGANVLTF.

The gene calls are TRBV28 and TRBJ2-5, with D tentatively TRBD1 (6 bases). Per the germline V gene, CDR1 is MDHEN and CDR2 is SYDVKM. The V gene lost 3 bases and the J gene lost 9 bases, with 14 bases spanning the gap. There are 13 residues in the CDR3. The CDR3: CASSFFPYRAQYF. As DNA, the CDR3 is TGTGCCAGCAGTTTCTTTCCCTACAGGGCCCAGTACTTC. Variable domain in full (rest from reference TRBV28 and TRBJ2-5): DVKVTQSSRYLVKRTGEKVFLECVQDMDHENMFWYRQDPGLGLRLIYFSYDVKMKEKGDIPEGYSVSREKKERFSLILESASTNQTSMYLCASSFFPYRAQYFGPGTRLLVL.

This clone was seen a few times. As DNA, the CDR3 is TGTGCCAGCAGTTTAAACGGCTATGGCTACACCTTC. It yields the protein CASSLNGYGYTF. The chain couples TRBV28 to TRBJ1-2, with D unresolved. Trimming took off 2 bases at V and 4 bases at J, with 5 bases between the two ends. This CDR3 is 12 amino acids long. Germline assignment: CDR1 MDHEN and CDR2 SYDVKM.

The gene calls are TRBV6-2 or TRBV6-3 and TRBJ2-1, with 7 bases lining up with TRBD2. J was trimmed by 4 bases and V by 6 bases; bases with no gene match: 12. The V gene's germline CDR1 is MNHEY and CDR2 SVGEGT. The CDR3 consists of 16 residues. The CDR3 DNA is TGTGCCAGCAGCTCCACCTCGGGACTACCTTACAATGAGCAGTTCTTC. As protein: CASSSTSGLPYNEQFF.

Comments on this clone: This same CDR3 is encoded by further DNA sequences in the sample. V is TRBV30 and J is TRBJ1-3; the D is unclear. The CDR3 contains 14 residues. CDR1 GTSNPN and CDR2 SVGIG come from the germline V gene (reference sequence). V was clipped by 0 bases and J by 1 base, with 7 bases between them. CDR3 region: CAWSVSSSGNTIYF. CDR3 sequence (DNA): TGTGCCTGGAGTGTGTCGTCATCTGGAAACACCATATATTTT. Combining the CDR3 with reference TRBV30 and TRBJ1-3 gives the whole variable domain SQTIHQWPATLVQPVGSPLSLECTVEGTSNPNLYWYRQAAGRGLQLLFYSVGIGQISSEVPQNLSASRPQDRQFILSSKKLLLSDSGFYLCAWSVSSSGNTIYFGEGSWLTVV.

The V gene is TRBV2, the J gene TRBJ1-5; possibly TRBD1 for D (5 bases). CDR1 and CDR2 from the germline V gene are SNHLY and FYNNEI. The CDR3 has 13 residues. Trimming pared 6 bases from V and 6 bases from J, leaving 12 bases between. The CDR3, as DNA: TGTGCCAGCAGCGGCCAGGGTCTTCAGCCCCAGCATTTT. It codes for CASSGQGLQPQHF.

The V and J genes are TRBV14 and TRBJ2-7; TRBD1 agrees at 11 bases. This CDR3 comprises 14 residues. Trimming removed 5 bases from V and 7 bases from J; junction bases left unmatched: 7. Germline CDR1 is SGHDN and CDR2 is FVKESK. The CDR3 is CASSSGTGGPEQYF. CDR3 in DNA: TGTGCCAGCAGCTCCGGGACAGGGGGGCCAGAGCAGTACTTC.

The chain uses TRBV9 and TRBJ1-2, with D possibly matching TRBD1 (6 bases). Germline V gene data show CDR1 as SGDLS and CDR2 as YYNGEE. The ends were cut back, 0 bases at V and 3 bases at J, with 15 bases in the middle. The CDR3 totals 16 residues. The CDR3 spells CASSVDGMGGDYGYTF. The CDR3 DNA sequence: TGTGCCAGCAGCGTAGATGGGATGGGGGGCGACTATGGCTACACCTTC.

This chain joins TRBV10-2 and TRBJ2-1, with D possibly being TRBD1 (6 bases). CDR3 length: 13 amino acids. Germline V gene sequence: CDR1 WSHSY, CDR2 SAAADI. With 4 bases removed from V and 3 bases from J, the gap between germline ends came to 7 bases. The CDR3 sequence: CASSGRGYNEQFF. For the CDR3, the DNA is TGCGCCAGCAGTGGCAGGGGCTACAATGAGCAGTTCTTC.

Here the CDR3 reads CASSLASASGVLFF. The CDR3 DNA sequence: TGTGCCAGCAGCTTAGCGTCGGCTAGCGGTGTGCTGTTCTTC. The chain recombines TRBV7-8 with TRBJ2-1; 7 bases are shared with TRBD2. Germline CDR1 and CDR2: SGHVS and FQNEAQ. This CDR3 contains 14 residues. After removal of 0 bases from V and 15 bases from J, the junction contained 11 bases not matched to a gene.

The CDR3 reads CAASGGMVGGNTIYF. CDR3 nucleotides: TGTGCCGCCAGCGGAGGGATGGTTGGTGGAAACACCATATATTTT. This chain connects TRBV28 to TRBJ1-3; no reliable D call. Germline CDR1 and CDR2: MDHEN and SYDVKM. The V and J ends lost 11 bases and 3 bases respectively, with 20 bases between them. This CDR3 contains 15 residues.

The V and J genes are TRBV15 and TRBJ1-1; D gene ambiguous. CDR3 length: 15 amino acids. V was shortened by 0 bases and J by 0 bases, with 8 bases between the two germline ends. Per the germline V gene, CDR1 is LNHNV and CDR2 is YYDKDF (reference sequence). The CDR3 DNA reads TGTGCCACCAGCAGAGATGCCCCTTTGAACACTGAAGCTTTCTTT. Its protein product is CATSRDAPLNTEAFF.

The chain recombines TRBV5-1 with TRBJ1-5; D possibly corresponds to TRBD1 (5 bases). Trimming removed 1 base from V and 3 bases from J, with 11 bases in between. CDR3 length: 15 amino acids. Germline CDR1 reads SGHRS; CDR2 reads YFSETQ. The chain's CDR3 is CASSLSGAFNQPQHF. The CDR3 DNA reads as TGCGCCAGCAGCTTGAGCGGGGCGTTCAATCAGCCCCAGCATTTT.

The chain couples TRBV6-5 to TRBJ2-7; tentatively, D is TRBD1 (6 bases). The CDR3 extends over 14 amino acids. The germline CDR1 and CDR2 sequences are MNHEY and SVGAGI. V gave up 5 bases and J gave up 2 bases, with 13 bases separating them. The chain's CDR3 is CASSKRTATYEQYF. CDR3 DNA sequence: TGTGCCAGCAGTAAACGGACAGCAACCTACGAGCAGTACTTC.

The V gene is TRBV19, the J gene TRBJ1-5, with D maybe TRBD1 (6 bases). Germline CDR1 LNHDA, CDR2 SQIVND (reference sequence). This CDR3 spans 15 amino acids. Trimming removed 5 bases at V and 0 bases at J, with 11 bases between. This chain's CDR3 is CASSPRTDSNQPQHF. The CDR3 DNA sequence: TGTGCCAGTAGTCCTCGGACAGATAGCAATCAGCCCCAGCATTTT.

The sample holds one count of this clone. V usage is TRBV5-1 and J usage is TRBJ2-1; D is perhaps TRBD2 (5 bases). CDR3 size: 16 residues. V was trimmed by 7 bases and J by 6 bases, leaving 23 bases between them. Germline V gene sequence: CDR1 SGHRS, CDR2 YFSETQ. CDR3 protein: CASFARAGGKTNEQFF. CDR3 coding DNA: TGCGCCAGCTTCGCGAGGGCGGGTGGGAAAACCAATGAGCAGTTCTTC.

The chain couples TRBV12-3 or TRBV12-4 to TRBJ1-5; D remains ambiguous. The CDR3 covers 13 residues. V was cut by 1 base and J by 8 bases, with 9 bases left in between. CDR3 sequence: CASSLGLVEPQHF. For the CDR3, the DNA is TGTGCCAGCAGTTTAGGGCTGGTGGAGCCCCAGCATTTT.